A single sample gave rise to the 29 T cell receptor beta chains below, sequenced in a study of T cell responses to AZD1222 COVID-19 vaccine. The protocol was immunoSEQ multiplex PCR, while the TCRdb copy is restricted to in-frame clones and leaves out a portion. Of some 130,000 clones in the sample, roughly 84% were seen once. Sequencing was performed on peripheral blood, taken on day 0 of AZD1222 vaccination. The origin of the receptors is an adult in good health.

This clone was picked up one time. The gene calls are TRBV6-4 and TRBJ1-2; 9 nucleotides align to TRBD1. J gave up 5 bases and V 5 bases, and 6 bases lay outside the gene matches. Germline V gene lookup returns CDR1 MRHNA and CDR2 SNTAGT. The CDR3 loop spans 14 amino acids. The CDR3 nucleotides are TGTGCCAGCAGTCCCGGGACAGGGCAGTATGGCTACACCTTC. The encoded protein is CASSPGTGQYGYTF.

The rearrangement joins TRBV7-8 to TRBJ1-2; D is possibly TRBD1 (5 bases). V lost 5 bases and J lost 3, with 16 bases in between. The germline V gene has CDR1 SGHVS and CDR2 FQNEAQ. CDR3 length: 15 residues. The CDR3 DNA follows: TGTGCCAGCAGCCCCTCGGGAGGGGTGGACTATGGCTACACCTTC. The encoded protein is CASSPSGGVDYGYTF.

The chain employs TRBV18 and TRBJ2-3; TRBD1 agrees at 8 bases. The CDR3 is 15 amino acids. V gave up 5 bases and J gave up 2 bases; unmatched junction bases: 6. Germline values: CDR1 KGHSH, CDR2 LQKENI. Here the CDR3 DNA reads TGTGCCAGCTCAAATCGGGACAGGAACACAGATACGCAGTATTTT. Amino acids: CASSNRDRNTDTQYF.

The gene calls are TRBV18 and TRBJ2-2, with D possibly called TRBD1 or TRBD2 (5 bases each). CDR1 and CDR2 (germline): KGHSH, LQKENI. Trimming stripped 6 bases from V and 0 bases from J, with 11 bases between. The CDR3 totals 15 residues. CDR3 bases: TGTGCCAGCTCTCCGGGGACGGCGAACACCGGGGAGCTGTTTTTT. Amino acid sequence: CASSPGTANTGELFF.

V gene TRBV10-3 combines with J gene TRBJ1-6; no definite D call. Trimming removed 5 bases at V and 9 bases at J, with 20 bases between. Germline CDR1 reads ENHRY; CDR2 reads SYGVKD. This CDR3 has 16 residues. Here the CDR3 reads CAISPHLMGNGSPLHF. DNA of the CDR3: TGTGCCATCAGTCCGCACCTCATGGGGAATGGTTCACCCCTCCACTTT.

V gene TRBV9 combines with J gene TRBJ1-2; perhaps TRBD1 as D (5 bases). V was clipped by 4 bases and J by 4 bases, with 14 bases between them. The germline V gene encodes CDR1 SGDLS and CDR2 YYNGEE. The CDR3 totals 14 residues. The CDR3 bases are TGTGCCAGCAGCACCCAACAGGACCGCTATGGCTACACCTTC. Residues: CASSTQQDRYGYTF.

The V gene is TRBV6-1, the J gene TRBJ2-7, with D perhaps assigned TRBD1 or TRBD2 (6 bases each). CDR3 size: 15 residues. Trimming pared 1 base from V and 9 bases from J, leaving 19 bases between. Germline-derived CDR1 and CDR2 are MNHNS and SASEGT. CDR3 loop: CASSEEKGGSMGQYF. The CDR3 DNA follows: TGTGCCAGCAGTGAAGAAAAGGGGGGATCGATGGGGCAGTACTTC.

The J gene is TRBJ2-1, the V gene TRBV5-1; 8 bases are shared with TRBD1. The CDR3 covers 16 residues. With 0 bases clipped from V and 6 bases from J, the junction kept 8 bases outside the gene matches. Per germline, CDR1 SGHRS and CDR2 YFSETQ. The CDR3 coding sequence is TGCGCCAGCAGCTTGGCGATCGGACAGGGCTTCAATGAGCAGTTCTTC. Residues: CASSLAIGQGFNEQFF. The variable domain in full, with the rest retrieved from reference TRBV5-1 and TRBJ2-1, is KAGVTQTPRYLIKTRGQQVTLSCSPISGHRSVSWYQQTPGQGLQFLFEYFSETQRNKGNFPGRFSGRQFSNSRSEMNVSTLELGDSALYLCASSLAIGQGFNEQFFGPGTRLTVL.

The CDR3 coding sequence is TGTGCCAGCAGCTTAGTAGGGCAGGCGGCCAATCAGCCCCAGCATTTT. Translated: CASSLVGQAANQPQHF. The J gene is TRBJ1-5, the V gene TRBV11-3; D is uncertain. The CDR3 runs to 16 residues. Germline CDR1 is SGHNT and CDR2 is YENEEA. V lost 1 base and J lost 3, with 13 bases in between.

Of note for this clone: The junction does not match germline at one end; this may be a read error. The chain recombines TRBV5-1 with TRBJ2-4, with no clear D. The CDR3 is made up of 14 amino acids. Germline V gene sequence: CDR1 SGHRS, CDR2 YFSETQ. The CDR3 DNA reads TGCGCCAGCAGCTTGGGGGCAGCCCAAAACATTCAGTACTTC. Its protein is CASSLGAAQNIQYF.

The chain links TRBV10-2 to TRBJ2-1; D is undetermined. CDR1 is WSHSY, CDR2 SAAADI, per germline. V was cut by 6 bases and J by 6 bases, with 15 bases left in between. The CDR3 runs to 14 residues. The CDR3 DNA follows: TGCGCCAGCAGGATCAATGCAGGCCCCAATGAGCAGTTCTTC. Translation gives CASRINAGPNEQFF.

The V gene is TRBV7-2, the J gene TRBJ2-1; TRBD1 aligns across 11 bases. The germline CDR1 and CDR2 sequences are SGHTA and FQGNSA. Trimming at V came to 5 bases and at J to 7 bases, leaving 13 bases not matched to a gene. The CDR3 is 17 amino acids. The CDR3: CASSPRTGGFMNNEQFF. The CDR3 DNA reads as TGTGCCAGCAGCCCAAGGACAGGGGGCTTTATGAATAATGAGCAGTTCTTC.

CDR3 bases: TGTGCCACCAGTGACGATCGTCGAGGGAGCAATCAGCCCCAGCATTTT. This sequence encodes CATSDDRRGSNQPQHF. V is TRBV24-1 and J is TRBJ1-5; D unclear. Germline values: CDR1 KGHDR, CDR2 SFDVKD. V was cut by 4 bases and J by 1 base, with 13 bases left in between. This CDR3 has 16 amino acids.

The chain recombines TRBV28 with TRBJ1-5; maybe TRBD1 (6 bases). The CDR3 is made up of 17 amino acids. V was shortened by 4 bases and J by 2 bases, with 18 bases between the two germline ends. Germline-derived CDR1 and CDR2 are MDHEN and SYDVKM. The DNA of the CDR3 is TGTGCCAGCAGTTCCCACTTGGACAGCGACCGCAATCAGCCCCAGCATTTT. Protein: CASSSHLDSDRNQPQHF.

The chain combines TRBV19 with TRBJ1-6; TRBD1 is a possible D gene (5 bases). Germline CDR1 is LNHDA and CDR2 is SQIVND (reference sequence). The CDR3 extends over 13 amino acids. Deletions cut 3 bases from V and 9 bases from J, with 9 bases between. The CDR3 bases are TGTGCCAGTAGTATCCAGGGAGGTTCACCCCTCCACTTT. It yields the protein CASSIQGGSPLHF.

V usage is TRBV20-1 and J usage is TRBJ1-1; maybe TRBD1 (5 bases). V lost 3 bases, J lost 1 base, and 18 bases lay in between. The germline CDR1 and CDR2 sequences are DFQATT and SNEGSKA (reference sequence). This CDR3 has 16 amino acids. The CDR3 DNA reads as TGCAGTGCTAGTGCCATTCCCGGGACGGGGAACACTGAAGCTTTCTTT. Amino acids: CSASAIPGTGNTEAFF.

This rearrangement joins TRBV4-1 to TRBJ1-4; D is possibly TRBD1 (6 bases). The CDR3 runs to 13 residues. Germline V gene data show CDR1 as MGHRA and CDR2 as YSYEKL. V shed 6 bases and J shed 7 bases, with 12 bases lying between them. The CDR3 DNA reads TGCGCCAGCAGTATAGAGGGGGGTGAAAAACTGTTTTTT. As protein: CASSIEGGEKLFF.

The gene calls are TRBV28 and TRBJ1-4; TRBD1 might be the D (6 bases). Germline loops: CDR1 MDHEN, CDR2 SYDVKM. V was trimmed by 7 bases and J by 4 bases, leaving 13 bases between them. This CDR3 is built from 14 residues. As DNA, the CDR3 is TGTGCCAGCACCTCAGGGGCGGGTAATGAAAAACTGTTTTTT. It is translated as CASTSGAGNEKLFF.

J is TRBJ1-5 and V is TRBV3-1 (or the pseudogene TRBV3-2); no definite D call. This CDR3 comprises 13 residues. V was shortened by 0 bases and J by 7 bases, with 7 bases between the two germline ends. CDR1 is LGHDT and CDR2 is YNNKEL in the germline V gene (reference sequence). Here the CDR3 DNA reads TGTGCCAGCAGCCAAGATCGGCTCCAGCCCCAGCATTTT. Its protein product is CASSQDRLQPQHF.

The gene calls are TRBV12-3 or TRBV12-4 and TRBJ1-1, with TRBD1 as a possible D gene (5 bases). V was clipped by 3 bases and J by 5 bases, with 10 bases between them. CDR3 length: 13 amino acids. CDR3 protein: CASSLSWGTEAFF. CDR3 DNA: TGTGCCAGCAGTTTGTCTTGGGGGACTGAAGCTTTCTTT.

CDR3 sequence: CASSSVQGYEQYF. DNA of the CDR3: TGTGCCAGCAGCTCAGTACAGGGCTACGAGCAGTACTTC. The chain employs TRBV7-9 and TRBJ2-7, with D possibly being TRBD1 (6 bases). Trimming took 4 bases from V and 3 from J, leaving 10 bases between them. CDR1 is SEHNR, CDR2 FQNEAQ, per germline (reference sequence). The length of the CDR3 is 13 residues. Drawing the rest from reference TRBV7-9 and TRBJ2-7, the complete variable domain is DTGVSQNPRHKITKRGQNVTFRCDPISEHNRLYWYRQTLGQGPEFLTYFQNEAQLEKSRLLSDRFSAERPKGSFSTLEIQRTEQGDSAMYLCASSSVQGYEQYFGPGTRLTVT.

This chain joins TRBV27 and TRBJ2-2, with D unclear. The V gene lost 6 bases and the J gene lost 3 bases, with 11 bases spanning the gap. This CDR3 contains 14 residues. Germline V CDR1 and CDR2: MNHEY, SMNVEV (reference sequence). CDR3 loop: CASSSGADTGELFF. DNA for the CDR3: TGTGCCAGCAGCTCGGGCGCAGACACCGGGGAGCTGTTTTTT.

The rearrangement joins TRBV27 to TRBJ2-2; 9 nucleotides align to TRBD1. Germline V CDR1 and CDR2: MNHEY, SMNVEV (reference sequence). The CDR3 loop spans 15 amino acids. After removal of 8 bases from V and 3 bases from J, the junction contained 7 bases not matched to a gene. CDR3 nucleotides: TGTGCCAGCCGCTCGCGGACAGGGGACACCGGGGAGCTGTTTTTT. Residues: CASRSRTGDTGELFF.

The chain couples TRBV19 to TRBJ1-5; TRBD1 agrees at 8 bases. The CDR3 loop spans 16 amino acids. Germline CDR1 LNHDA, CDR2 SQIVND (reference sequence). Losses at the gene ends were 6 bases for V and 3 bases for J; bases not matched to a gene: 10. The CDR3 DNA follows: TGTGCCAGTAGCGACAGGGGAAGGGGTAACAATCAGCCCCAGCATTTT. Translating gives CASSDRGRGNNQPQHF.

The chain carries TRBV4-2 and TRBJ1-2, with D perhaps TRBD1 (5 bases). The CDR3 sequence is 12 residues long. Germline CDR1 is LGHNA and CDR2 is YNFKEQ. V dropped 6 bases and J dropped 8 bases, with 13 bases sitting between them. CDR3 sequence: CASSNTGDGYTF. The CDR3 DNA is TGTGCCAGCAGTAACACAGGAGACGGCTACACCTTC.

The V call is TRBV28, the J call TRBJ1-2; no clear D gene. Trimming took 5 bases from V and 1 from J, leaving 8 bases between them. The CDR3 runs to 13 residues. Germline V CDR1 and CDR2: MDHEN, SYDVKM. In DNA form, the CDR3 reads TGTGCCAGCAGTGAACACATTAACTATGGCTACACCTTC. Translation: CASSEHINYGYTF.

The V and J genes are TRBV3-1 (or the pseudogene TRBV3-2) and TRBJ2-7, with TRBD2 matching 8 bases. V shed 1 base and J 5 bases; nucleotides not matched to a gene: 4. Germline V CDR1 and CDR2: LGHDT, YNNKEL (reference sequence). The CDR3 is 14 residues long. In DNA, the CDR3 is TGTGCCAGCAGCCAAGCGGGGGGGCCGGACGAGCAGTACTTC. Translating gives CASSQAGGPDEQYF.

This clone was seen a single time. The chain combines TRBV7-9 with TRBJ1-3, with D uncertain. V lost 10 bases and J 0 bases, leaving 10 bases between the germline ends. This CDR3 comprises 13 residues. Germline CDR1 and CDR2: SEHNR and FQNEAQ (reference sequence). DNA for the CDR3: TGTGCCATGCAAGGGTACTCTGGAAACACCATATATTTT. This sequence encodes CAMQGYSGNTIYF.

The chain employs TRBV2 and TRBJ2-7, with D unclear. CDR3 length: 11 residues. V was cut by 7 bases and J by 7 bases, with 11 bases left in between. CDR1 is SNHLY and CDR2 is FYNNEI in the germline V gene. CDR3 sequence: CASMAVGEQYF. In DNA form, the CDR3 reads TGTGCCAGCATGGCCGTCGGAGAGCAGTACTTC.